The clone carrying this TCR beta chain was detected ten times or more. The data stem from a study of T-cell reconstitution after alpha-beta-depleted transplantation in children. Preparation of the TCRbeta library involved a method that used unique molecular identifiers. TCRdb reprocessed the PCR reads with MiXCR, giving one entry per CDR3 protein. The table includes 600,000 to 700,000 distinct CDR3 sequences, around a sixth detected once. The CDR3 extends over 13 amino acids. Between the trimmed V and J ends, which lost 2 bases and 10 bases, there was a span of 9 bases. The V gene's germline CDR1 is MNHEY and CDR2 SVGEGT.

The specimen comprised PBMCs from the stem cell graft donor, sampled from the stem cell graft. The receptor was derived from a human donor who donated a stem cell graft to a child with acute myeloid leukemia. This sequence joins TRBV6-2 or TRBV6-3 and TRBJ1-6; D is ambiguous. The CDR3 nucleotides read TGTGCCAGCAGTTACGGAGAGGAATCACCCCTCCACTTT. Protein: CASSYGEESPLHF.